This T cell receptor (beta chain) was sequenced during a study of regulatory T cells in long-lasting Graves disease (dated by TCRdb to about 2021). Regarding the research as a whole: In the newly diagnosed Graves' disease group, patients had been taking antithyroid drugs for less than 3 months. TCR sequencing covered around 13 persistent and some 20 newly diagnosed Graves' disease patients, about 35 samples in total. Persistent Graves' disease patients were compared with newly diagnosed Graves' disease patients by peripheral blood TCR sequencing and RNA sequencing. The study took place in China and was registered as a clinical trial.

Receptor libraries were prepared by multiplex PCR. TCRdb shows the sequencer as Illumina HiSeq 4000. iRepertoire HTBI primers and Arm-PCR amplification of CDR3 regions were used to construct TCR beta libraries. Gel purification was performed on PCR products prior to sequencing. Per the authors' processing: A total of 62 TRBV and 14 TRBJ segments were identified across samples and were used for gene usage analysis of CDR3 amino acid clonotypes. COPE and FqMerger were used to merge filtered high-quality paired reads into contigs. Contigs were aligned with BLAST to IMGT TRBV, TRBD and TRBJ reference genes, and CDR3 was defined per IMGT. Highly expanded clones were defined as clonotypes with a frequency above 0.1%. Shannon entropy served as the measure of repertoire diversity, while the Gini coefficient captured V-J evenness. Clonotypes shared by more than one individual were considered public. TCRdb trimmed the raw reads at Q25, called clones with MiXCR and kept productive beta chains. Each record represents a unique CDR3 protein, reported with the most common genes and DNA among its rows. These V and J calls derive from TCRdb rather than the authors' analysis. The sample includes approximately 350,000 distinct CDR3 sequences, with roughly a sixth observed a single time. The biggest ten clones account for approximately 30% of the sample.

Study-wide findings and limitations: Lower TCR Shannon entropy and fewer highly expanded clones were observed in persistent Graves' disease patients than in newly diagnosed patients, which suggested clonal expansion. Persistent patients shared more public clonotypes among themselves (roughly 2,700) than newly diagnosed patients did (about 1,000). As a limitation, the authors acknowledged that the small sample size may reduce accuracy. Only the TCR beta chain was sequenced and analyzed. The study examined only peripheral blood because the primary lesion, thyroid tissue, could not be accessed. Persistent disease showed preferential use of TRBV28, TRBJ1-2 and TRBJ2-5, whereas newly diagnosed disease favored TRBV20-1 and TRBJ2-1.

CDR1 SGHVS and CDR2 FQNEAQ were looked up in the germline V gene. V is cut by 5 bases and J by 1 base, and the space between the germline ends is 14 bases. From the cysteine through the phenylalanine, the CDR3 covers 16 amino acids. CDR3 DNA only is kept here, 48 bases in frame from base 1. On this clonotype: Its antigen is not yet known. Base qualities were left out, and no much larger clone turns up one base away.

The time point label here, explained by the study, means: newly diagnosed GD, antithyroid drugs for less than 3 months. RNA was extracted from PBMCs in TRIzol for both TCR sequencing and RNA sequencing. Graves' disease was diagnosed according to American Thyroid Association guidelines. The patients came from an endocrinology department in Xi'an, China. Each patient gave roughly 10 milliliters of peripheral blood, collected in an EDTA anticoagulant tube. Ficoll Paque Plus density gradient separation was used to isolate PBMCs, and no further T cell sorting was performed. An Agilent 2100 Bioanalyzer and agarose gel were used to check RNA quality, while a NanoDrop 2000 measured RNA concentration. The sample was also linked to a second study, of T cells in Graves' hyperthyroidism and ophthalmopathy. According to the second study: Stable Graves' hyperthyroidism was defined as the absence of progression to ophthalmopathy over 18 months of follow-up. Hyperthyroidism patients were newly diagnosed, with disease duration under 2 months, and aged 18 to 65 years. Any patient with an uncontrolled infection, another autoimmune disease, pregnancy or lactation was excluded. Diagnoses were established on the basis of clinical symptoms, serum thyroxine and TRAb, thyroid ultrasound, and orbital computed tomography. A first-round RT-PCR of the TCR CDR3 used the HTBI primer set with the Qiagen OneStep RT-PCR kit. Blood samples also contained most of the expanded thyroid clonotypes (frequency above 0.001), which suggests that blood repertoires may reflect thyroid immune responses. Ophthalmopathy was separated from stable hyperthyroidism by a 13 V-J signature model, with about 86% sensitivity and 81% to 83% specificity obtained in cross-validation and 80%/75% obtained in testing. During validation, the model predicted progression to ophthalmopathy a median of about 5.9 months ahead of onset, with 70.59% sensitivity and 72.22% specificity. TCR V-J signatures able to tell the groups apart were searched for in a discovery cohort of 90 to 100 patients, of whom more than 40 had Graves' ophthalmopathy and 57 had stable Graves' hyperthyroidism. Prospective prediction of ophthalmopathy was tested in an independent validation cohort of approximately 19 hyperthyroidism patients and some 17 patients who later progressed to ophthalmopathy. For training and testing, the 100 or so patients in the discovery cohort were randomly divided in a 7:3 ratio. In addition, the study compared T-cell repertoires in thyroid tissue and in blood from roughly 6 Graves' hyperthyroidism patients. Once sampling was done, hyperthyroidism patients were given methimazole at a starting dose of 30 mg daily, whereas ophthalmopathy patients were given high-dose intravenous methylprednisolone. Libraries were constructed in a second round of multiplex PCR, after which size selection and purification were carried out. Paired-end sequencing of the libraries was performed with 100 bp reads on an Illumina HiSeq2000. SOAPnuke was used to process the raw data, throwing out any read that contained adapters or uncalled bases, had a mean Phred below 15, or lacked an exact constant-primer or identifier match. High-quality paired reads were merged with COPE v1.2.5, and unique nucleotide sequences were defined as clonotypes. Clonotypes were aligned to IMGT TRBV, TRBD and TRBJ reference segments using MiTCR v1.1. The analysis was restricted to V-J combinations with a frequency above 0.0001, which together covered roughly 99% of the repertoires. The TCS score was defined as the ratio of F50 (clonal expansion) to E x V (chaos), calculated using BLOSUM62-based TCRdist between CDR3 peptides within each V-J. Welch's t-statistics and random forest reduced roughly 540 V-J features to 13, which were used in a naive Bayes classifier (R e1071). Sample size was not statistically predetermined, and blinding of investigators to group allocation was not performed. TCR Vbeta CDR3 sequencing of some 140 peripheral blood samples (approximately 44 ophthalmopathy, roughly 72 hyperthyroidism and around 17 progressor patients) is reported in the paper.

The sample in question was peripheral blood mononuclear cells (PBMCs), obtained at new diagnosis, from a patient treated with antithyroid drugs. The TCR sequence derives from a man aged 35 to 55 with Graves disease. Donor details come from another sample of the same person, matched by shared clones. The chain joins TRBV7-8 to TRBJ1-4; TRBD1 could be the D gene, as 5 bases match. The DNA sequence follows: TGTGCCAGCAGCCACCGGGACGGACGAACTAATGAAAAACTGTTTTTT. Translated, this is CASSHRDGRTNEKLFF. Full variable domain (CDR3 extended with the reference TRBV7-8 and TRBJ1-4 proteins): GAGVSQSPRYKVAKRGQDVALRCDPISGHVSLFWYQQALGQGPEFLTYFQNEAQLDKSGLPSDRFFAERPEGSVSTLKIQRTQQEDSAVYLCASSHRDGRTNEKLFFGSGTQLSVL.